The rows below give T cell receptor beta chains drawn from one sample of a study of PD-L1 blockade in urothelial cancer. Sequencing was performed with immunoSEQ multiplex PCR; in TCRdb, only in-frame clones are kept and a portion is missing. The data hold some 120,000 clones, with approximately 84% observed a single time. Sequencing used PBMCs, obtained around atezolizumab (anti-PD-L1) treatment. The receptor source for this set is a man aged 45 to 65 with urothelial cancer. Each CDR3 is given with its conserved first and last residue. A D gene is named only where the DNA matches it firmly. Not all rows give a size; the values are once, few, many and, for expanded clones, a class.

v_call,clone_size,j_call,d_call,cdr3_nt,cdr3_aa
TRBV30,NA,TRBJ2-4,NA,TGTGCCTGGGCCCGACTTACCACGAACATTCAGTACTTC,CAWARLTTNIQYF
TRBV11-3,NA,TRBJ1-1,NA,TGTGCCAGCAGCTTAGGATGGGAGGTAGCTTTCTTT,CASSLGWEVAFF
TRBV4-2,NA,TRBJ1-5,NA,TGTGCCAGCAGCCAATCAGGCAGGGGAATTCAGCCCCAGCATTTT,CASSQSGRGIQPQHF
TRBV6-6,NA,TRBJ1-1,NA,TGTGCCAGCAGCAGGGTAAGGGGCACTGAAGCTTTCTTT,CASSRVRGTEAFF
TRBV6-5,NA,TRBJ2-7,NA,TGTGCCAGCATGTCCAGTTCCTACGAGCAGTACTTC,CASMSSSYEQYF
TRBV4-1,once,TRBJ2-1,TRBD1,TGCGCCAGCAGCCAGCCGACAGGGGTAGCGCGTGAGCAGTTCTTC,CASSQPTGVAREQFF
TRBV5-1,NA,TRBJ2-5,TRBD2,TGCGCCAGCAGCTTGGCCCTCTCGACTAGCGGGTCTGAGACCCAGTACTTC,CASSLALSTSGSETQYF
TRBV27,NA,TRBJ2-7,TRBD1,TGTGCCAGCAGTGGGACAGGGTCTATCAAGCAGTACTTC,CASSGTGSIKQYF
TRBV15,NA,TRBJ2-1,TRBD2,TGTGCCACCAGCAGTGAAGCGGGAGGGCCCTATGAGCAGTTCTTC,CATSSEAGGPYEQFF
TRBV30,NA,TRBJ2-5,TRBD2,TGTGCCTGGAGCTTAGGGACTAGCGGGCCCCGTTCCCCAAAGACCCAGTACTTC,CAWSLGTSGPRSPKTQYF
TRBV19,NA,TRBJ2-5,TRBD2,TGTGCCAGTAGCAATCTAGCGGGAGGGGGCCAAGAGACCCAGTACTTC,CASSNLAGGGQETQYF
TRBV5-4,few,TRBJ2-3,NA,TGTGCCAGCAGCAGGGGGGCGGGAGCGAACCCAGATACGCAGTATTTT,CASSRGAGANPDTQYF
TRBV7-9,NA,TRBJ2-3,NA,TGTGCCAGCAGCGCCGTAGCAGCCGATACGCAGTATTTT,CASSAVAADTQYF
TRBV5-4,NA,TRBJ1-4,TRBD1,TGTGCCAGCAGCCGATTAGAACGACAGGGCGGAGATGAAAAACTGTTTTTT,CASSRLERQGGDEKLFF
TRBV27,NA,TRBJ2-1,TRBD1,TGTGCCAGCGCGGGACAGGGGTACAATGAGCAGTTCTTC,CASAGQGYNEQFF
TRBV9,NA,TRBJ2-7,NA,TGTGCCAGCAGCGTAGGGGACAACTCCTACGAGCAGTACTTC,CASSVGDNSYEQYF
TRBV25-1,NA,TRBJ2-1,TRBD1,TGTGCCAGCAGTGGCCGGGACAGGGGGTTCTTC,CASSGRDRGFF
TRBV2,NA,TRBJ2-2,NA,TGTGCCAGCTATGGCGGGAAGGTCGGGGAGCTGTTTTTT,CASYGGKVGELFF
TRBV7-9,NA,TRBJ1-2,TRBD1,TGTGCCAGCAGCTTATCCGGGACAGGGGTAGCCTACACCTTC,CASSLSGTGVAYTF
TRBV7-6,NA,TRBJ2-7,NA,TGTGCCAGCAGCTTAGCCAGCAGAGGGAGCGAGCAGTACTTC,CASSLASRGSEQYF
TRBV19,NA,TRBJ1-2,TRBD1,TGTGCCAGTAGTGGAACCGGGACAGGGGGCTATGGCTACACCTTC,CASSGTGTGGYGYTF
TRBV10-3,NA,TRBJ2-7,TRBD1,TGTGCCATCAGTCCGGGACAGGGGGCTGACGAGCAGTACTTC,CAISPGQGADEQYF
TRBV10-1,NA,TRBJ2-1,NA,TGCGCCAGCAGCCCGCCTGGGGAGCGCCGATACAATGAGCAGTTCTTC,CASSPPGERRYNEQFF
TRBV28,NA,TRBJ1-2,NA,TGTGCCACGGAGTCCTATGGCTACACCTTC,CATESYGYTF
TRBV30,NA,TRBJ2-3,TRBD2,TGTGCCTGGAGCGCCGGACTAGCGACAGATACGCAGTATTTT,CAWSAGLATDTQYF
TRBV12-5,NA,TRBJ2-3,TRBD1,TGTGCTAGTGGGACAGGGGAAAGAGTGACAGATACGCAGTATTTT,CASGTGERVTDTQYF
TRBV4-1,NA,TRBJ2-1,TRBD2,TGCGCCAGCAGCCTACGGGTAGCGGGAGGCCGCGGGGATGAGCAGTTCTTC,CASSLRVAGGRGDEQFF
TRBV10-2,NA,TRBJ1-4,NA,TGCGCCAGCAGTCGAGGGTTTGGTGAAAAACTGTTTTTT,CASSRGFGEKLFF
TRBV30,NA,TRBJ2-5,NA,TGTGCCTGGAGTGCGGGGACCCAGTACTTC,CAWSAGTQYF
TRBV10-3,NA,TRBJ1-2,NA,TGTGCCATCAGTATTGACAGCTATGGCTACACCTTC,CAISIDSYGYTF
TRBV7-3,NA,TRBJ1-2,NA,TGTGCCAGCAGCTTATGGGCGGGGGAGGTCTATGGCTACACCTTC,CASSLWAGEVYGYTF
TRBV5-1,NA,TRBJ2-7,NA,TGCGCCAGCAGCTTCCTGACTTCGACTGCATCCCACAACGAGCAGTACTTC,CASSFLTSTASHNEQYF
TRBV5-4,few,TRBJ1-4,TRBD1,TGTGCCAGCAGCTTGTCGGACAGGAGCGAAAAACTGTTTTTT,CASSLSDRSEKLFF
TRBV10-3,NA,TRBJ2-5,TRBD1,TGTGCCATCAGTGGTGCGGACAGGAGAGAGACCCAGTACTTC,CAISGADRRETQYF
TRBV30,NA,TRBJ2-4,TRBD2,TGTGCCTGGAGTGGGGGACTAGCGGGAGCCCACATTCAGTACTTC,CAWSGGLAGAHIQYF
TRBV18,once,TRBJ2-3,TRBD2,TGTGCCAGCTCATCTAGCGGGGGGATCACAGATACGCAGTATTTT,CASSSSGGITDTQYF
TRBV28,NA,TRBJ1-6,NA,TGTGCCAGCAGTTCCCCCGGCGGGGGTGGAGGCAATTCACCCCTCCACTTT,CASSSPGGGGGNSPLHF
TRBV11-2,few,TRBJ2-1,NA,TGTGCCAGCAGCTCCCCAGCCTACAATGAGCAGTTCTTC,CASSSPAYNEQFF
TRBV6-1,once,TRBJ1-5,NA,TGTGCCAGCAGTGAAGAACCGGTTTCTGGCAATCAGCCCCAGCATTTT,CASSEEPVSGNQPQHF
TRBV27,NA,TRBJ2-7,TRBD1,TGTGCCAGCACAGTTTCGGGACAGGCTAACTACGAGCAGTACTTC,CASTVSGQANYEQYF
TRBV28,few,TRBJ2-5,TRBD1,TGTGCCAGCAGTTTAATCGGGACAGATAAAGAGACCCAGTACTTC,CASSLIGTDKETQYF
TRBV11-2,NA,TRBJ2-1,TRBD2,TGTGCCAGCAGATTAGCGGGGAGGAGTTCGAATGAGCAGTTCTTC,CASRLAGRSSNEQFF
TRBV25-1,NA,TRBJ1-1,TRBD1,TGTGCCAGCATTAGGACAGGGGGTACTGAAGCTTTCTTT,CASIRTGGTEAFF
TRBV30,NA,TRBJ2-3,TRBD2,TGTGCCTGGAGTACAAGTGCGGGAGCTGTTACAGATACGCAGTATTTT,CAWSTSAGAVTDTQYF
TRBV5-1,NA,TRBJ1-4,TRBD1,TGCGCCAGCAGCCTAGGGACAGTCGTCGGCGAAAAACTGTTTTTT,CASSLGTVVGEKLFF
TRBV13,few,TRBJ2-7,NA,TGTGCCAGCAGCTTGTTAGGAGACGAGCAGTACTTC,CASSLLGDEQYF
TRBV6-5,NA,TRBJ1-1,TRBD1,TGTGCCAGCAGGGGCAGGGGGCGCGGCACTGAAGCTTTCTTT,CASRGRGRGTEAFF
TRBV11-2,NA,TRBJ2-7,TRBD2,TGTGCCAGCAGCTTAGGGACTAGCAGAGACTACGAGCAGTACTTC,CASSLGTSRDYEQYF
TRBV9,NA,TRBJ1-2,NA,TGTGCCAGCAGCGTAAGTTGGGCCGAATCCTACTATGGCTACACCTTC,CASSVSWAESYYGYTF
TRBV7-2,once,TRBJ1-2,NA,TGTGCCAGCAGCTTAATTGGAGTAGTACATTCGAGCTATGGCTACACCTTC,CASSLIGVVHSSYGYTF
TRBV2,NA,TRBJ2-4,NA,TGTGCCAGCACCCGTGGAGTATCCAAAAACATTCAGTACTTC,CASTRGVSKNIQYF
TRBV6-6,NA,TRBJ1-5,NA,TGTGCCAGCACGACAGGTCAGAATCAGCCCCAGCATTTT,CASTTGQNQPQHF
TRBV7-9,NA,TRBJ2-1,TRBD2,TGTGCCAGCAGCTCGGTGGGACTAGCGGCCGACTACAATGAGCAGTTCTTC,CASSSVGLAADYNEQFF
TRBV28,NA,TRBJ2-5,TRBD2,TGTGCCAGCAGGCCTAGCGGAGAGGGAGGGACCCAGTACTTC,CASRPSGEGGTQYF
TRBV19,NA,TRBJ1-6,NA,TGTGCCAGTAGTATAGCCAACAGGGTCAATTCACCCCTCCACTTT,CASSIANRVNSPLHF
TRBV6-5,NA,TRBJ2-6,NA,TGTGCCAGCCGCTCTGGGGCCAACGTCCTGACTTTC,CASRSGANVLTF
TRBV5-1,NA,TRBJ2-5,NA,TGCGCCAGCAGCTGGACGGGGATTCAAGAGACCCAGTACTTC,CASSWTGIQETQYF
TRBV10-3,NA,TRBJ1-2,NA,TGTGCCGCGGGGGGCGGCTATGGCTACACCTTC,CAAGGGYGYTF